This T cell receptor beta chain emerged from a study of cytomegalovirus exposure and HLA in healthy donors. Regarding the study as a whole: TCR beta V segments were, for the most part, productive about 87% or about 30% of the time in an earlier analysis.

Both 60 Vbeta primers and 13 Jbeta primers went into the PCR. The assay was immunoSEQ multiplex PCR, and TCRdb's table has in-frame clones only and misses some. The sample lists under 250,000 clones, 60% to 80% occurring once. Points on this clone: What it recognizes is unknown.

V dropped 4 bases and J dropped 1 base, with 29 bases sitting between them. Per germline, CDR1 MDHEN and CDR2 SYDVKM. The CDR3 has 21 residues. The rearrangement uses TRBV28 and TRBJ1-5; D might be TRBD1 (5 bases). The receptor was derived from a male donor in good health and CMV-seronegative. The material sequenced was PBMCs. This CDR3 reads CASSSFLGGSPGGESNQPQHF. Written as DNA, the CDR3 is TGTGCCAGCAGTTCCTTTCTCGGTGGGTCCCCCGGGGGGGAGAGCAATCAGCCCCAGCATTTT.